Each of the 10 T cell receptor beta chains below was sequenced from the same sample in a study of CD8 T cells in ankylosing spondylitis. One entry per CDR3 protein, called by TCRdb with MiXCR from the 5' RACE reads. The sample comprises some 290,000 distinct CDR3 sequences, around 20% of which are singletons, and under 8.5% rests with the top ten. The sample consisted of blood, either unsorted or a sorted T cell fraction (not recorded which). Receptor source: a male donor with ankylosing spondylitis or in good health (not recorded which).

The chain couples TRBV15 to TRBJ1-4; D call uncertain. From germline, CDR1 is LNHNV and CDR2 YYDKDF (reference sequence). V was cut by 8 bases and J by 0 bases, with 4 bases left in between. This CDR3 is built from 12 residues. The CDR3 DNA reads as TGTGCCACCTACGCAACTAATGAAAAACTGTTTTTT. Translated: CATYATNEKLFF.

This clonotype has only a few counts. The J gene is TRBJ2-2, the V gene TRBV2, with D possibly being TRBD1 (6 bases). This CDR3 has 14 residues. CDR1 and CDR2 from the germline V gene are SNHLY and FYNNEI. With 7 bases removed from V and 4 bases from J, the gap between germline ends came to 13 bases. The CDR3, as DNA: TGTGCCAGCACCCTCAGGGGCGCCACCGGGGAGCTGTTTTTT. Protein: CASTLRGATGELFF. Full variable domain (remainder filled in from reference TRBV2 and TRBJ2-2): EPEVTQTPSHQVTQMGQEVILRCVPISNHLYFYWYRQILGQKVEFLVSFYNNEISEKSEIFDDQFSVERPDGSNFTLKIRSTKLEDSAMYFCASTLRGATGELFFGEGSRLTVL.

The sample holds many counts of this clonotype. V gene TRBV10-3 combines with J gene TRBJ2-7, with D possibly being TRBD1 (6 bases). V gave up 6 bases and J gave up 6 bases, with 12 bases separating them. Germline CDR1 reads ENHRY; CDR2 reads SYGVKD. CDR3 length: 12 residues. The CDR3 sequence: CAISKQGSEQYV. As DNA, the CDR3 is TGTGCCATCAGCAAACAGGGTAGCGAGCAGTACGTC.

This chain connects TRBV4-1 to TRBJ1-6; TRBD1 matches 10 bases. V was clipped by 1 base and J by 7 bases; unmatched bases: 10. Germline values: CDR1 MGHRA, CDR2 YSYEKL. The CDR3 has 18 amino acids. Here the CDR3 reads CASSQGTTPGQGNSPLHF. In DNA, the CDR3 is TGCGCCAGCAGCCAAGGAACAACCCCGGGACAGGGGAATTCACCCCTCCACTTT.

This clonotype was seen more than once but under ten times. The V call is TRBV24-1, the J call TRBJ2-3, with unresolved D. The CDR3 totals 14 residues. With 1 base removed from V and 7 bases from J, the gap between germline ends came to 11 bases. Germline V CDR1 and CDR2: KGHDR, SFDVKD. The CDR3 bases are TGTGCCACCAGTGATTTCGGAAGGGATTATACGCAGTATTTT. Amino acids: CATSDFGRDYTQYF.

The table lists this clonotype with a few counts. The V and J genes are TRBV5-1 and TRBJ1-1; TRBD1 is a possible D gene (5 bases). V shed 1 base and J shed 1 base, with 8 bases lying between them. The V gene's germline CDR1 is SGHRS and CDR2 YFSETQ. The length of the CDR3 is 14 residues. Written as DNA, the CDR3 is TGCGCCAGCAGCTTGCCGGGGCGGAACACTGAAGCTTTCTTT. Its translation is CASSLPGRNTEAFF.

This clonotype was recorded many times. The chain uses TRBV24-1 and TRBJ1-2; 8 bases are a match to TRBD1. After removal of 0 bases from V and 5 bases from J, the junction contained 7 bases not matched to a gene. This CDR3 comprises 16 residues. The V gene's germline CDR1 is KGHDR and CDR2 SFDVKD. CDR3 sequence (DNA): TGTGCCACCAGTGATTTGGGGACAGGTCCCTCTTATGGCTACACCTTC. Protein sequence: CATSDLGTGPSYGYTF.

The gene calls are TRBV20-1 and TRBJ2-1, with TRBD2 as a possible D gene (6 bases). Germline V lookup: CDR1 DFQATT, CDR2 SNEGSKA (reference sequence). The CDR3 contains 14 residues. V was cut by 6 bases and J by 1 base, with 13 bases left in between. DNA of the CDR3: TGCAGTGCATATAGCGGTGAGTCCTACAATGAGCAGTTCTTC. This sequence encodes CSAYSGESYNEQFF.

A few counts support this clonotype. The rearrangement uses TRBV20-1 and TRBJ2-3; maybe TRBD2 (7 bases). Trimming removed 7 bases at V and 4 bases at J, with 12 bases between. This CDR3 contains 12 residues. The germline V gene has CDR1 DFQATT and CDR2 SNEGSKA (reference sequence). CDR3 protein: CSGRGGADTQYF. The CDR3, as DNA: TGCAGTGGTAGGGGGGGCGCAGATACGCAGTATTTT.

The chain recombines TRBV20-1 with TRBJ1-5, with 8 bases lining up with TRBD1. V lost 5 bases and J lost 7; bases outside the gene matches: 10. The V gene's germline CDR1 is DFQATT and CDR2 SNEGSKA (reference sequence). The CDR3 covers 14 residues. For the CDR3, the DNA is TGCAGTGCTCGGAGACAGGGGATGGCGCAGCCCCAGCATTTT. Protein product: CSARRQGMAQPQHF.